The rows below give T cell receptor beta chains drawn from one sample of a study of preoperative IRX-2 immunotherapy in early breast cancer. Only in-frame clones appear in the TCRdb table, and some are missing; sequencing was by immunoSEQ multiplex PCR. Of about 38,000 clones in the sample, roughly 80% were seen once. Sample: lymph node tissue, taken after IRX-2 immunotherapy. The receptors originated from a human donor with breast cancer. The CDR3 runs from the conserved cysteine through the conserved F or W. A D gene is named only where the DNA matches it firmly. Clone sizes are given selectively: once, few, many, or a class where the clone is expanded.

>.|12|.|TRBJ2-5|TRBV6-8
CAISGPTETQYF
TGTGCCATCAGTGGACCGACGGAGACCCAGTACTTC
>TRBD1|15|.|TRBJ1-6|TRBV9
CASSVRGQGNSPLHF
TGTGCCAGCAGCGTTAGGGGACAGGGAAATTCACCCCTCCACTTT
>.|14|.|TRBJ2-7|TRBV10-2
CASSERNRADEQYF
TGCGCCAGCAGTGAGAGGAACAGGGCCGACGAGCAGTACTTC
>.|14|.|TRBJ1-1|TRBV6-8
CASSYSGGNTEAFF
TGTGCCAGCAGTTACTCGGGGGGGAACACTGAAGCTTTCTTT
>.|12|.|TRBJ1-2|TRBV29-1
CSVGADVWGYTF
TGCAGCGTTGGGGCAGACGTATGGGGCTACACCTTC
>.|15|.|TRBJ1-4|TRBV19
CASSIIGATNEKLFF
TGTGCCAGTAGTATTATTGGGGCAACTAATGAAAAACTGTTTTTT
>TRBD2|14|.|TRBJ2-1|TRBV11-3
CASSPGLAGREQFF
TGTGCCAGCAGCCCGGGACTAGCGGGGAGGGAGCAGTTCTTC
>.|13|.|TRBJ1-2|TRBV28
CASTAGTNYGYTF
TGTGCCAGCACCGCCGGTACTAACTATGGCTACACCTTC
>.|12|.|TRBJ2-7|TRBV6-8
CGAAGQLSEQYF
TGTGGTGCGGCAGGGCAATTATCCGAGCAGTACTTC
>TRBD1|15|.|TRBJ2-7|TRBV11-3
CASSLVKGASYEQYF
TGTGCCAGCAGCTTAGTGAAGGGGGCGTCCTACGAGCAGTACTTC
>TRBD1|16|.|TRBJ1-4|TRBV11-3
CASSPRDRPINEKLFF
TGTGCCAGCAGCCCCAGGGACAGGCCGATTAATGAAAAACTGTTTTTT
>.|14|.|TRBJ1-5|TRBV28
CASTRDLLNQPQHF
TGTGCCAGCACCCGGGACCTCCTCAATCAGCCCCAGCATTTT
>.|13|.|TRBJ1-5|TRBV6-8
CASRPTGNQPQHF
TGTGCCAGCAGACCCACAGGGAACCAGCCCCAGCATTTT
>.|16|.|TRBJ1-4|TRBV27
CASSLFYQTTNEKLFF
TGTGCCAGCAGCCTGTTCTATCAAACAACTAATGAAAAACTGTTTTTT
>.|14|.|TRBJ1-1|TRBV7-5
CASRYRGGNTEAFF
TGTGCCAGCAGGTATAGAGGGGGGAACACTGAAGCTTTCTTT
>TRBD1|14|.|TRBJ1-2|TRBV5-1
CASSPQGGDYGYTF
TGCGCCAGCAGTCCTCAGGGGGGCGACTATGGCTACACCTTC
>.|14|.|TRBJ1-6|TRBV6-8
CASSDGHPISPLHF
TGTGCCAGCAGTGATGGACACCCCATTTCACCCCTCCACTTT
>.|14|.|TRBJ1-4|TRBV7-8
CASSFPGEDEKLFF
TGTGCCAGCAGCTTCCCAGGGGAGGATGAAAAACTGTTTTTT
>.|14|.|TRBJ1-3|TRBV6-8
CASSYPGWGNTIYF
TGTGCCAGCAGTTACCCCGGATGGGGAAACACCATATATTTT
>.|14|.|TRBJ1-4|TRBV5-1
CASSLGAGWEKLFF
TGCGCCAGCAGCCTTGGGGCAGGGTGGGAAAAACTGTTTTTT
>TRBD2|14|few|TRBJ2-7|TRBV11-3
CASSPGPGRSEQYF
TGTGCCAGCAGCCCCGGACCCGGGAGGAGCGAGCAGTACTTC
>.|12|.|TRBJ2-5|TRBV18
CASSPGKETQYF
TGTGCCAGCTCACCCGGTAAAGAGACCCAGTACTTC
>.|16|.|TRBJ2-2|TRBV6-8
CASSFSGPPNTGELFF
TGTGCCAGCAGCTTCAGCGGTCCCCCGAACACCGGGGAGCTGTTTTTT
>TRBD1|14|once|TRBJ2-7|TRBV16
CASSQSRDRSKQYF
TGTGCCAGCAGCCAATCAAGGGACAGATCTAAGCAGTACTTC